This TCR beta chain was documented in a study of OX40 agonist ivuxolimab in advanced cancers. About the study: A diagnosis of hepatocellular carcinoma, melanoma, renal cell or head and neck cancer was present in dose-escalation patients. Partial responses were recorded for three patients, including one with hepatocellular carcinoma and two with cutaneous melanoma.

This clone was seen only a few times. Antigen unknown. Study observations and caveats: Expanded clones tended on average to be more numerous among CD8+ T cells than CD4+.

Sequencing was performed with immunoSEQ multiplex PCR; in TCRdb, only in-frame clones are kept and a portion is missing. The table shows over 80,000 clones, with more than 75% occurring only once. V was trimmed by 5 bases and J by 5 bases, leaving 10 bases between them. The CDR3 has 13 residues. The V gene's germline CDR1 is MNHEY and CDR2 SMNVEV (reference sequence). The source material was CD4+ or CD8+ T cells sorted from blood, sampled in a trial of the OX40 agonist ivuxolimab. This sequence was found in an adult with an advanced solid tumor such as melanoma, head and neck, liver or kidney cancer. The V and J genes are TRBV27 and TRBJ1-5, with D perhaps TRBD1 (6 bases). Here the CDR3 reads CASSRGMDQPQHF. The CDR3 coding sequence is TGTGCCAGCAGTAGGGGGATGGATCAGCCCCAGCATTTT.